Below are 27 T cell receptor beta chains sequenced from a single sample in a study of shared clonotypes between healthy human individuals. It was CD45RO-negative cells, positively selected for CCR7, that made up naive CD8 cells, with terminally differentiated effector memory CD45RA+ cells excluded. Method: immunoSEQ multiplex PCR; TCRdb's copy keeps in-frame clones and lacks some. The sample holds around 550,000 clones, about 95% seen once. The sequenced material came from naive CD8+ T cells sorted from blood. The receptors stem from a woman younger than 45 in good health.

The V and J genes are TRBV23-1 and TRBJ1-5; no definite D call. TRBV23-1 is known as an ORF, though its function is uncertain. The CDR3 is 16 residues long. Trimming shortened V by 2 bases and J by 1 base, and 12 bases separated the two germline ends. The CDR3 is CASSQPLRASNQPQHF. The DNA for the CDR3 is TGCGCCAGCAGTCAACCTCTTCGGGCGAGCAATCAGCCCCAGCATTTT.

The rearrangement uses TRBV4-1 and TRBJ2-2; TRBD1 matches 9 bases. The junction had 11 bases not matched to a gene; V was cut back by 3 bases and J by 3 bases. CDR1 MGHRA and CDR2 YSYEKL come from the germline V gene. The CDR3 runs to 18 residues. CDR3: CASSHLSGDRDYTGELFF. The DNA for the CDR3 is TGCGCCAGCAGCCACCTAAGTGGGGACAGGGACTACACCGGGGAGCTGTTTTTT.

Regarding this clone: The sample carries other DNA sequences with the same CDR3. The chain is built from TRBV7-9 and TRBJ2-2; no clear D. The CDR3 contains 11 residues. V lost 5 bases to trimming and J lost 4 bases, with 2 bases between them. Germline values: CDR1 SEHNR, CDR2 FQNEAQ (reference sequence). The CDR3 bases are TGTGCCAGCAGCCTCACCGGGGAGCTGTTTTTT. The encoded protein is CASSLTGELFF.

This chain connects TRBV21-1 to TRBJ2-7. TRBV21-1 is marked as a pseudogene. The CDR3 runs to 14 residues. Here the CDR3 reads CASSKAHGVWEQYF. CDR3 nucleotides: TGTGCCAGCAGCAAAGCGCATGGGGTTTGGGAGCAGTACTTC.

The chain carries TRBV27 and TRBJ2-5, with D uncertain. The DNA matches TRBJ2-7 better at its end, which makes the J call doubtful. CDR1 is MNHEY, CDR2 SMNVEV, per germline (reference sequence). This CDR3 has 14 amino acids. CDR3 nucleotides: TGTGCCAGCAGTTTAACCCGGCGCTCCTACGAGCAGTACTTC. Translating gives CASSLTRRSYEQYF.

This chain joins TRBV5-6 and TRBJ2-3; possible D gene TRBD2, 6 bases. Germline lookup yields CDR1 SGHDT and CDR2 YYEEEE. The V gene lost 4 bases and the J gene lost 5 bases, with 11 bases spanning the gap. The CDR3 has 13 residues. CDR3: CASSVADLDTQYF. DNA for the CDR3: TGTGCCAGCAGCGTAGCGGACTTAGATACGCAGTATTTT.

The genes are TRBV28 and TRBJ2-5; D uncertain. The J call may be faulty, since TRBJ2-7 better matches the DNA end. This CDR3 spans 11 amino acids. From germline, CDR1 is MDHEN and CDR2 SYDVKM. In nucleotides, the CDR3 is TGTGCCAGCAGTTTTACCGGCGAGCAGTACTTC. Translating it yields CASSFTGEQYF.

The chain has TRBV7-2 and TRBJ2-2, with 8 bases aligning to TRBD2. The J segment lost 6 bases and the V segment lost 7 bases, leaving 13 bases of the junction unmatched. Germline lookup yields CDR1 SGHTA and CDR2 FQGNSA. This CDR3 has 16 amino acids. The CDR3 protein is CASKLSAGVFAGELFF. DNA of the CDR3: TGTGCCAGCAAGCTTTCAGCGGGAGTTTTTGCCGGGGAGCTGTTTTTT.

This clone was recorded once. J is TRBJ1-6 and V is TRBV28; D gene uncertain. The CDR3 loop spans 12 amino acids. CDR1 is MDHEN, CDR2 SYDVKM, per germline. Trimming removed 6 bases from V and 10 bases from J, with 10 bases in between. CDR3: CASRGTLSPLHF. The DNA for the CDR3 is TGTGCCAGCAGGGGAACTTTGTCACCCCTCCACTTT.

J is TRBJ2-3 and V is TRBV29-1, with 9 bases identical to TRBD2. The CDR3 length is 18 residues. The germline V gene has CDR1 SQVTM and CDR2 ANQGSEA. The V and J ends lost 0 bases and 1 base, in that order; junction bases with no gene match: 11. The CDR3 protein is CSVEDGGLAGGGTDTQYF. As DNA, the CDR3 is TGCAGCGTTGAAGATGGGGGACTAGCCGGAGGGGGCACAGATACGCAGTATTTT.

J is TRBJ2-4 and V is TRBV21-1; the table assigns TRBD1, which was not confirmed against the DNA. TRBV21-1 is termed a pseudogene. The CDR3 has 16 residues. CDR3 region: CASRTRQTVAKNIQYF. The CDR3 DNA is TGTGCCAGCAGAACGCGACAGACCGTAGCCAAAAACATTCAGTACTTC.

The gene calls are TRBV28 and TRBJ2-1; D unresolved. V was trimmed by 2 bases and J by 4 bases, leaving 12 bases between them. Germline V gene data show CDR1 as MDHEN and CDR2 as SYDVKM. The CDR3 consists of 15 residues. The CDR3 nucleotides read TGTGCCAGCAGTTTAAGTTCCCTGACTTACAATGAGCAGTTCTTC. This translates into CASSLSSLTYNEQFF.

This chain connects TRBV27 to TRBJ1-5; perhaps TRBD1 as D (6 bases). CDR1 and CDR2 from the germline V gene are MNHEY and SMNVEV (reference sequence). CDR3 size: 14 residues. Trimming stripped 3 bases from V and 6 bases from J, with 12 bases between. As DNA, the CDR3 is TGTGCCAGCAGTTTTCGGGGGGCAAGTCAGCCCCAGCATTTT. This sequence encodes CASSFRGASQPQHF.

J is TRBJ1-1 and V is TRBV2, with a possible D match to TRBD1 (5 bases). V was shortened by 3 bases and J by 0 bases, with 14 bases between the two germline ends. Germline V gene lookup returns CDR1 SNHLY and CDR2 FYNNEI. The CDR3 loop spans 16 amino acids. The CDR3 loop is CASSEDRRVMNTEAFF. CDR3 nucleotide sequence: TGTGCCAGCAGTGAGGACCGCAGGGTCATGAACACTGAAGCTTTCTTT.

As concerns this clone: Other DNA sequences within the sample encode an identical CDR3. V and J are TRBV11-2 and TRBJ2-7; 11 bases agree with TRBD2. Trimming cost V 5 bases and J 3 bases; bases outside gene matches: 3. The CDR3 covers 14 residues. Germline CDR1 and CDR2: SGHAT and FQNNGV. CDR3 nucleotide sequence: TGTGCCAGCAGCCCGGGGACTAGCGGCTACGAGCAGTACTTC. It translates to CASSPGTSGYEQYF.

This chain joins TRBV6-4 and TRBJ1-1, with D unclear. CDR3 size: 14 residues. Germline V lookup: CDR1 MRHNA, CDR2 SNTAGT. Trimming left V 0 bases short and J 1 base short, with 6 bases between. The CDR3 DNA follows: TGTGCCAGCAGTGACTCGAGACAGAACACTGAAGCTTTCTTT. It yields the protein CASSDSRQNTEAFF.

V usage is TRBV28 and J usage is TRBJ2-1, with a tentative D call TRBD2 (5 bases). Trimming left V 6 bases short and J 3 bases short, with 18 bases between. The CDR3 length is 16 residues. CDR1 MDHEN and CDR2 SYDVKM come from the germline V gene. In nucleotides, the CDR3 is TGTGCCAGCAGCCCGGGTAGCGCGACCCTCTACAATGAGCAGTTCTTC. Translated: CASSPGSATLYNEQFF.

J is TRBJ1-2 and V is TRBV5-1; D is perhaps TRBD1 (6 bases). This CDR3 is built from 14 residues. Deletions cut 4 bases from V and 7 bases from J, with 17 bases between. Looked up from germline, CDR1 is SGHRS and CDR2 is YFSETQ. Here the CDR3 reads CASSPPGGAVGYTF. CDR3 sequence (DNA): TGCGCCAGCAGCCCGCCGGGGGGGGCGGTTGGCTACACCTTC.

V and J are TRBV6-6 and TRBJ2-5, with a weak D call TRBD1 (6 bases). The end of the DNA is better explained by TRBJ2-7, so the J call may be wrong. The germline V gene has CDR1 MNHNY and CDR2 SVGAGI (reference sequence). This CDR3 is 12 amino acids long. CDR3 in amino acids: CASSFQGYEQYF. The CDR3 DNA sequence: TGTGCCAGCAGTTTCCAGGGGTACGAGCAGTACTTC.

This clone was observed a single time. The chain joins TRBV4-1 to TRBJ2-1; the D is unclear. The V end lost 6 bases, the J end lost 7 bases, and 10 bases lay between the germline ends. The CDR3 sequence is 12 residues long. Germline CDR1 MGHRA, CDR2 YSYEKL. In nucleotides, the CDR3 is TGCGCCAGCAGTAGTGGCGGAAATGAGCAGTTCTTC. Translated, it gives CASSSGGNEQFF.

This chain connects TRBV6-6 to TRBJ1-1; 7 nucleotides agree with TRBD1. CDR3 size: 16 residues. The V and J ends lost 8 bases and 6 bases, in that order; junction bases with no gene match: 18. Per the germline V gene, CDR1 is MNHNY and CDR2 is SVGAGI (reference sequence). The CDR3: CASRRYSQGGWAEAFF. The CDR3 bases are TGTGCCAGCCGAAGATATTCTCAGGGGGGGTGGGCTGAAGCTTTCTTT.

V and J are TRBV5-1 and TRBJ2-3; D unresolved. This CDR3 is 15 amino acids long. The germline V gene has CDR1 SGHRS and CDR2 YFSETQ. Trimming left V 1 base short and J 0 bases short, with 9 bases between. CDR3 bases: TGCGCCAGCAGCTTGCTAGGAACTAGCACAGATACGCAGTATTTT. It specifies CASSLLGTSTDTQYF.

The rearrangement links TRBV11-2 to TRBJ2-3, with 8 nucleotides matching TRBD2. This CDR3 is built from 17 residues. CDR1 and CDR2 from the germline V gene are SGHAT and FQNNGV. Trimming at V came to 2 bases and at J to 3 bases, leaving 10 bases not matched to a gene. Here the CDR3 DNA reads TGTGCCAGCAGCTTACAATCGGCGGGAGGACGTACAGATACGCAGTATTTT. This translates into CASSLQSAGGRTDTQYF.

The rearrangement uses TRBV7-7 and TRBJ2-5, with a weak D call TRBD1 (5 bases). Trimming shortened V by 0 bases and J by 1 base, and 15 bases separated the two germline ends. This CDR3 spans 17 amino acids. Germline V lookup: CDR1 SSHAT, CDR2 FNYEAQ (reference sequence). CDR3 sequence: CASSLAPQGSPQETQYF. CDR3 DNA: TGTGCCAGCAGCTTAGCCCCCCAGGGCAGCCCCCAAGAGACCCAGTACTTC.

The chain employs TRBV2 and TRBJ2-3, with D possibly matching TRBD2 (6 bases). The CDR3 extends over 15 amino acids. The V and J ends lost 7 bases and 0 bases respectively, with 14 bases between them. Per the germline V gene, CDR1 is SNHLY and CDR2 is FYNNEI. CDR3: CASNWGVTSTDTQYF. The CDR3 coding sequence is TGTGCCAGCAATTGGGGGGTTACTAGCACAGATACGCAGTATTTT.

As DNA, the CDR3 is TGTGCCAGCAGCTTTAGGGACAGGGAAGATGAGACCCAGTACTTC. Residues: CASSFRDREDETQYF. The genes are TRBV5-6 and TRBJ2-5; 9 bases are shared with TRBD1. The V gene's germline CDR1 is SGHDT and CDR2 YYEEEE. The CDR3 is 15 residues long. With 2 bases clipped from V and 5 bases from J, the junction kept 7 bases outside the gene matches.

The chain carries TRBV25-1 and TRBJ2-5; possibly TRBD1 or TRBD2 for D (5 bases each). The germline CDR1 and CDR2 sequences are MGHDK and SYGVNS. This CDR3 comprises 13 residues. V gave up 5 bases and J gave up 4 bases, with 11 bases separating them. CDR3 in DNA: TGTGCCAGCAGTCCCGGGACCGCAGAGACCCAGTACTTC. Its protein product is CASSPGTAETQYF.